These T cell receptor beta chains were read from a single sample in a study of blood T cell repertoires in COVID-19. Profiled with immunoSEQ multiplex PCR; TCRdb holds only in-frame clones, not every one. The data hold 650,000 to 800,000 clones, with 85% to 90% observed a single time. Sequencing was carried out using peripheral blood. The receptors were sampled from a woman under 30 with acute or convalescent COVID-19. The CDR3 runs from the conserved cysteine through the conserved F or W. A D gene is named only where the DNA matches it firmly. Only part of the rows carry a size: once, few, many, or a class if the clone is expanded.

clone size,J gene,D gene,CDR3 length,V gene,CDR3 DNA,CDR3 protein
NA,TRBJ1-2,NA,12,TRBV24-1,TGTGCCACCAGTGCTCCTCGACAGGCCTACACCTTC,CATSAPRQAYTF
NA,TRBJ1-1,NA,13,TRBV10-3,TGTGCCATCAGTGGAGCGGTGAACACTGAAGCTTTCTTT,CAISGAVNTEAFF
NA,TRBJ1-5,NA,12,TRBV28,TGTGCCAGCACCCTGGGGGGGGTGCCCCAGCATTTT,CASTLGGVPQHF
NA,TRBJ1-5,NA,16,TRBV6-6,TGTGCCAGCAGCCACCCCCTCCGGGAGGGGTATCAGCCCCAGCATTTT,CASSHPLREGYQPQHF
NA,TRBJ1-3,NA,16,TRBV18,TGTGCCAGCTCACCACCTACGGGGTTTGCTGGAAACACCATATATTTT,CASSPPTGFAGNTIYF
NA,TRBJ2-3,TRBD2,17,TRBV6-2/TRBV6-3,TGTGCCAGCAGTTACGGGACTAGCGGGGGGGATACAGATACGCAGTATTTT,CASSYGTSGGDTDTQYF
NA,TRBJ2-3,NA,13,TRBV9,TGTGCCAGCAGCGTAGGGGGCCCAGATACGCAGTATTTT,CASSVGGPDTQYF
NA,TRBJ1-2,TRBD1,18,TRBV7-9,TGTGCCAGCAGCCGAGCCTCGGACAGGGCCTTAGCTAACTATGGCTACACCTTC,CASSRASDRALANYGYTF
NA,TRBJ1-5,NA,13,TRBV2,TGTGCCGGAACAGAGAATAGCAATCAGCCCCAGCATTTT,CAGTENSNQPQHF
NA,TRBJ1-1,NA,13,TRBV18,TGTGCCAGCTCACCGACAACGAACACTGAAGCTTTCTTT,CASSPTTNTEAFF
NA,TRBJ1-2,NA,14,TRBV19,TGTGCCAGTAGTATACGGTCAGGGAACTATGGCTACACCTTC,CASSIRSGNYGYTF
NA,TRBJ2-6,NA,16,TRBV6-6,TGTGCCAGCATCCGGTCAAGCGACTCTGGGGCCAACGTCCTGACTTTC,CASIRSSDSGANVLTF
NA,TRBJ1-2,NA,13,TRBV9,TGTGCCAGCAGCGCGGGAGGCCCCTATGGCTACACCTTC,CASSAGGPYGYTF
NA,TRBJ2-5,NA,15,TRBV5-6,TGTGCCAGCAGCCACCTCGGACTAATCCAAGAGACCCAGTACTTC,CASSHLGLIQETQYF
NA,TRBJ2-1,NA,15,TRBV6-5,TGTGCCAGCACCCCCCCCGGGAGCTCCTACAATGAGCAGTTCTTC,CASTPPGSSYNEQFF
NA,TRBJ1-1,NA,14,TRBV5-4,TGTGCCAGCACCCCCACAGGGTCTTCCACTGAAGCTTTCTTT,CASTPTGSSTEAFF
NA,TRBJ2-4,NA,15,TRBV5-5,TGTGCCAGCAGCTTGGGAGAACTGGTAGCTAACATTCAGTACTTC,CASSLGELVANIQYF
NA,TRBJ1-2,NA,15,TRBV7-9,TGTGCCAGCAGCCTACCTCAGGGTGGGATAGAAGGCTACACCTTC,CASSLPQGGIEGYTF
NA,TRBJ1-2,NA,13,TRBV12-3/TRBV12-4,TGTGCCACCCTCCGGGGGGCAAAGGGAGGCTACACCTTC,CATLRGAKGGYTF
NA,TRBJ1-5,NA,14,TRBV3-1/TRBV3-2,TGTGCCAGCAGCCAAGCGCTGGGTAGCCAGCCCCAGCATTTT,CASSQALGSQPQHF
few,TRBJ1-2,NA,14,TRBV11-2,TGTGCCAGCAGCTTATCCAGGGATATCCTTGGCTACACCTTC,CASSLSRDILGYTF
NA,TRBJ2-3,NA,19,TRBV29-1,TGCAGCGTCCCCGGGGAAGGCCTAACCGTTCTCACTAGCACAGATACGCAGTATTTT,CSVPGEGLTVLTSTDTQYF
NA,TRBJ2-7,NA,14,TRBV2,TGTGCCAGCGGACCGCTTAAGGGGGTCCACGAGCAGTACTTC,CASGPLKGVHEQYF
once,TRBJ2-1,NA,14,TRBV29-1,TGCAGCGTTGGACGCAGGGAACTCTACAATGAGCAGTTCTTC,CSVGRRELYNEQFF
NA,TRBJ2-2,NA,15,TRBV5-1,TGCGCCAGCAGCTTGGGTAGGGGGAACACCGGGGAGCTGTTTTTT,CASSLGRGNTGELFF
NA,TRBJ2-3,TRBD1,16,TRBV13,TGTGCCAGCAGCGCACCGGGACAGGGCGACACAGATACGCAGTATTTT,CASSAPGQGDTDTQYF
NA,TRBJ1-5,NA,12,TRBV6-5,TGTGCCAGCGGGGGGAACAATCAGCCCCAGCATTTT,CASGGNNQPQHF
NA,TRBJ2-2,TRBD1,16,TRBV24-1,TGTGCCACCAGTGATCAGGACAGGGGGCGTACCGGGGAGCTGTTTTTT,CATSDQDRGRTGELFF
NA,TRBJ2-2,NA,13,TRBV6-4,TGTGCCACTCAGGGTTCGAACACCGGGGAGCTGTTTTTT,CATQGSNTGELFF
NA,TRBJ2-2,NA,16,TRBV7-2,TGTGCCAGCAGCGGAAGGACAACGCTGAACACCGGGGAGCTGTTTTTT,CASSGRTTLNTGELFF
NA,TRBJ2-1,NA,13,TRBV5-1,TGCGCCAGCAGCCTTAACTCCTACAATGAGCAGTTCTTC,CASSLNSYNEQFF
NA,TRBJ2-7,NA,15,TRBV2,TGTGCCAGCATCCTCACCTCCGACACCTCCTACGAGCAGTACTTC,CASILTSDTSYEQYF
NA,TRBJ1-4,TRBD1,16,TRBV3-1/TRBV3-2,TGTGCCAGCAGCCAACGTATGGCACAGGGGGCTGAAAAACTGTTTTTT,CASSQRMAQGAEKLFF
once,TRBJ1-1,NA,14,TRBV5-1,TGCGCCAGCAGCCCCGCGGATACGAACACTGAAGCTTTCTTT,CASSPADTNTEAFF
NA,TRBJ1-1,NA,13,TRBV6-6,TGTGCCAGCACCTCAGGGGCGCACACTGAAGCTTTCTTT,CASTSGAHTEAFF
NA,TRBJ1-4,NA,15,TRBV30,TGTGCCTGGAGTCCGTGGACAGCTTCAAATGAAAAACTGTTTTTT,CAWSPWTASNEKLFF
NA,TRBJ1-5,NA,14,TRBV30,TGTGCCTGGAGTGTTGTGGCAGTCAATCAGCCCCAGCATTTT,CAWSVVAVNQPQHF
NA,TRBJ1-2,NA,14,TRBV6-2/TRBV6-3,TGTGCCAGCAGTTACCTCGGACTCCCGTATGGCTACACCTTC,CASSYLGLPYGYTF
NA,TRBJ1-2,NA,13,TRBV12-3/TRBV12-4,TGTGCCCTAGAGAAGAGGCCTCGGTATGGCTACACCTTC,CALEKRPRYGYTF
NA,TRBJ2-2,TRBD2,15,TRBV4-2,TGTGCCAGCTCGGCGGGGGGGCCATTGGTCGGGGAGCTGTTTTTT,CASSAGGPLVGELFF